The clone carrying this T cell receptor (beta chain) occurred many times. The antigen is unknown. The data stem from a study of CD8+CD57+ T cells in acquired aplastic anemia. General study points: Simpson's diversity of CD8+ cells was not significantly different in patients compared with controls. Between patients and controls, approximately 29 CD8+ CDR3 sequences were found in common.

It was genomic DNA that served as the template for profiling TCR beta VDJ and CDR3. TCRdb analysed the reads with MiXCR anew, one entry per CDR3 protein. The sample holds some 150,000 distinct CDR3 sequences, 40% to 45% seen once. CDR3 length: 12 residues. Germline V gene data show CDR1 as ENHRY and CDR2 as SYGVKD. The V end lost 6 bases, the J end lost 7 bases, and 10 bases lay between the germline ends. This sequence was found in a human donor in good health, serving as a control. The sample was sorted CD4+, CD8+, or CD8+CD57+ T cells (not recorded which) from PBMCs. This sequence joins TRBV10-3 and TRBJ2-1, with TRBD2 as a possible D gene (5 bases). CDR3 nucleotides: TGTGCCATCAGCGCGGACTCGAATGAGCAGTTCTTC. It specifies CAISADSNEQFF.